A single sample gave rise to the 18 T cell receptor beta chains below, sequenced in a study of beta chain features in type 1 diabetes. General study points: There was a moderate but significant shortening of TCRB CDR3s in all four CD4+ subsets of Type 1 diabetes patients.

These receptors' antigens are unknown. Expressed TCRB transcripts were sequenced after all isolated RNA was converted to cDNA. Sequenced by immunoSEQ multiplex PCR; TCRdb stores in-frame clones only, minus some. The sample holds 300,000 or so clones, 7% to 10% seen once. The specimen sequenced was central memory CD4+ T cells from blood. The receptors shown here come from a man aged 25-40 years with type 1 diabetes.

This clone was seen repeatedly, ten times or more. This rearrangement joins TRBV10-3 to TRBJ2-3; D not resolved. V was clipped by 4 bases and J by 5 bases, with 7 bases between them. Germline CDR1 is ENHRY and CDR2 is SYGVKD. The CDR3 covers 12 residues. CDR3 protein: CAISVIGDTQYF. CDR3 nucleotide sequence: TGTGCCATCAGTGTAATTGGAGATACGCAGTATTTT.

This chain connects TRBV5-1 to TRBJ2-5; the D is unclear. Trimming removed 3 bases at V and 2 bases at J, with 8 bases between. The germline CDR1 and CDR2 sequences are SGHRS and YFSETQ. CDR3 size: 13 residues. CDR3 protein: CASSSARQETQYF. The CDR3 DNA sequence: TGCGCCAGCAGCTCGGCCAGACAAGAGACCCAGTACTTC.

The chain joins TRBV18 to TRBJ1-1; D not certain. Germline V lookup: CDR1 KGHSH, CDR2 LQKENI. CDR3 length equals 15 residues. With 2 bases removed from V and 0 bases from J, the gap between germline ends came to 10 bases. The CDR3 reads CASSPGSTMNTEAFF. CDR3 sequence (DNA): TGTGCCAGCTCACCAGGGTCGACCATGAACACTGAAGCTTTCTTT. The complete variable domain, with remaining parts taken from reference TRBV18 and TRBJ1-1, reads NAGVMQNPRHLVRRRGQEARLRCSPMKGHSHVYWYRQLPEEGLKFMVYLQKENIIDESGMPKERFSAEFPKEGPSILRIQQVVRGDSAAYFCASSPGSTMNTEAFFGQGTRLTVV.

This clone has just a few counts. This rearrangement joins TRBV18 to TRBJ2-5; 9 bases fit TRBD2. Germline assignment: CDR1 KGHSH and CDR2 LQKENI. V lost 5 bases, J lost 1 base, and 8 bases stayed unmatched. This CDR3 is built from 16 residues. CDR3 coding DNA: TGTGCCAGCTCATCCTCCAGACTAGCGGCCCAAGAGACCCAGTACTTC. Encoded protein: CASSSSRLAAQETQYF.

This clone was seen more than once but under ten times. The genes are TRBV30 and TRBJ1-5; D is uncertain. Trimming took off 6 bases at V and 2 bases at J, with 11 bases between the two ends. The germline V gene has CDR1 GTSNPN and CDR2 SVGIG (reference sequence). This CDR3 is built from 13 residues. The DNA of the CDR3 is TGTGCCTGTGGGGTGGAAGGCAATCAGCCCCAGCATTTT. Protein sequence: CACGVEGNQPQHF.

This chain joins TRBV29-1 and TRBJ2-3; a weak D match, TRBD1 (8 bases). Germline lookup yields CDR1 SQVTM and CDR2 ANQGSEA. Trimming stripped 7 bases from V and 1 base from J, with 15 bases between. The CDR3 spans 14 residues. In nucleotides, the CDR3 is TGCAGCGCCACGGGGGGACAGGGCACAGATACGCAGTATTTT. Translating it yields CSATGGQGTDTQYF.

The V gene is TRBV6-6, the J gene TRBJ1-5; a possible D gene is TRBD1 (5 bases). There are 15 residues in the CDR3. CDR1 and CDR2 (germline): MNHNY, SVGAGI (reference sequence). Trimming removed 6 bases from V and 5 bases from J, with 17 bases in between. Here the CDR3 reads CASRNTPDSYQPQHF. In DNA, the CDR3 is TGTGCCAGCAGGAACACCCCCGACAGTTATCAGCCCCAGCATTTT.

This clone was counted ten times or more. CDR3 bases: TGTGCCAGCAGCTTACGACAGGGTAACACCGGGGAGCTGTTTTTT. Protein: CASSLRQGNTGELFF. This chain connects TRBV14 to TRBJ2-2, with 7 bases that match TRBD1. Germline lookup yields CDR1 SGHDN and CDR2 FVKESK. The CDR3 is 15 residues long. Trimming removed 5 bases from V and 2 bases from J; junction bases left unmatched: 5.

V gene TRBV7-6 combines with J gene TRBJ1-6; D not certain. Looked up from germline, CDR1 is SGHVS and CDR2 is FNYEAQ. The CDR3 contains 15 residues. Trimming left V 4 bases short and J 7 bases short, with 14 bases between. The chain's CDR3 is CASSYGPLGNSPLHF. Written as DNA, the CDR3 is TGTGCCAGCAGCTACGGGCCCCTGGGGAATTCACCCCTCCACTTT.

This clone showed up many times. The same CDR3 is also encoded by other DNA sequences in this sample. The chain combines TRBV5-1 with TRBJ2-1; 12 bases map to TRBD2. The CDR3 extends over 16 amino acids. V lost 4 bases, J lost 5 bases, and 7 bases stayed unmatched. Germline lookup yields CDR1 SGHRS and CDR2 YFSETQ. As DNA, the CDR3 is TGCGCCAGCAGCCCTAGGACTAGCGGGGCCAACAATGAGCAGTTCTTC. Translating gives CASSPRTSGANNEQFF.

The chain carries TRBV9 and TRBJ2-3; D ambiguous. Trimming cost V 0 bases and J 2 bases, with 7 bases left between them. The CDR3 has 14 amino acids. Germline CDR1 reads SGDLS; CDR2 reads YYNGEE. The DNA for the CDR3 is TGTGCCAGCAGCGTAGAGGTCGTCACAGATACGCAGTATTTT. It translates to CASSVEVVTDTQYF.

This clone was counted only a few times. This chain links TRBV6-1 with TRBJ2-5, with TRBD2 matching over 7 bases. V was pared by 7 bases and J by 1 base, with 9 bases of the junction left unmatched. The CDR3 covers 15 residues. Germline V gene lookup returns CDR1 MNHNS and CDR2 SASEGT. This CDR3 reads CASTGLGGGQETQYF. CDR3 nucleotides: TGTGCCAGCACCGGTCTCGGCGGGGGCCAAGAGACCCAGTACTTC.

This clone was seen a few times. The chain has TRBV19 and TRBJ2-2; 9 nucleotides align to TRBD1. The germline V gene encodes CDR1 LNHDA and CDR2 SQIVND (reference sequence). This CDR3 comprises 14 residues. V lost 5 bases, J lost 7 bases, and 5 bases stayed unmatched. The DNA for the CDR3 is TGTGCCAGTAGTGGGACAGGGTATAGCGGGGAGCTGTTTTTT. This translates into CASSGTGYSGELFF.

This sequence joins TRBV27 and TRBJ2-5; 8 positions match TRBD2. The CDR3 covers 14 residues. CDR1 and CDR2 from the germline V gene are MNHEY and SMNVEV (reference sequence). With 6 bases clipped from V and 5 bases from J, the junction kept 8 bases outside the gene matches. CDR3 DNA: TGTGCCAGCAGCGGGGGGGCCTATAGGGAGACCCAGTACTTC. It specifies CASSGGAYRETQYF.

This chain links TRBV4-3 with TRBJ2-2; D not resolved. CDR1 is LGHNA, CDR2 YSLEER, per germline. The ends were cut back, 0 bases at V and 2 bases at J, with 4 bases in the middle. The CDR3 has 14 residues. In DNA form, the CDR3 reads TGCGCCAGCAGCCAAGAGCCTAACACCGGGGAGCTGTTTTTT. This translates into CASSQEPNTGELFF.

This clone has ten or more counts. This chain uses TRBV2 with TRBJ2-2; weak D call: TRBD1 (5 bases). Germline values: CDR1 SNHLY, CDR2 FYNNEI. V gave up 1 base and J gave up 7 bases, with 13 bases separating them. The CDR3 runs 15 residues. In DNA, the CDR3 is TGTGCCAGCAGTGAAGTTCGCCAGGGTAGCGGGGAGCTGTTTTTT. It codes for CASSEVRQGSGELFF.

The chain links TRBV7-2 to TRBJ1-1; D uncertain. The V gene lost 5 bases and the J gene lost 0 bases, with 7 bases spanning the gap. The germline CDR1 and CDR2 sequences are SGHTA and FQGNSA. The CDR3 runs to 13 residues. As DNA, the CDR3 is TGTGCCAGCAGCCCCACCATGAACACTGAAGCTTTCTTT. This sequence encodes CASSPTMNTEAFF.

This clone was recorded a few times. J is TRBJ1-6 and V is TRBV7-2, with D maybe TRBD1 (5 bases). CDR1 SGHTA and CDR2 FQGNSA come from the germline V gene. The CDR3 consists of 17 residues. Deletions cut 1 base from V and 8 bases from J, with 18 bases between. Here the CDR3 DNA reads TGTGCCAGCAGCTTAGTAGCCAGGGCAGGGAGGGATTCACCCCTCCACTTT. It is translated as CASSLVARAGRDSPLHF.